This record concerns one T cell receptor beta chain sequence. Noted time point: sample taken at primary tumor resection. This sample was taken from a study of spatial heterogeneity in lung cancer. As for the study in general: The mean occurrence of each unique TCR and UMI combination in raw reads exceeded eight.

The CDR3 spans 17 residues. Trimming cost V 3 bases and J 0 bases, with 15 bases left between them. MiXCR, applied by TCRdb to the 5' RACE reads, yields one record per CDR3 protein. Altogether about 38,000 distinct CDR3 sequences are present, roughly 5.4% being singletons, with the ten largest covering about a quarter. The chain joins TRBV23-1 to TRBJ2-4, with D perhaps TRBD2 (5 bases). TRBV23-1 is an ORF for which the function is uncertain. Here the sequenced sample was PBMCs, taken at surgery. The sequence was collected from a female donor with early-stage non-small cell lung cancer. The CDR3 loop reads CASSQGRAPAAKNIQYF. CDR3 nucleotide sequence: TGCGCCAGCAGTCAGGGGAGAGCTCCCGCAGCCAAAAACATTCAGTACTTC.